This is a list of T cell receptor beta chains from one sample in a study of cytomegalovirus exposure and HLA in healthy donors. Some clones are missing from TCRdb's copy, which holds only in-frame ones; the method was immunoSEQ multiplex PCR. The data contain 150,000 to 200,000 clones, about 71% of them singletons. The sample taken for sequencing was PBMCs. These receptors were taken from a man aged 45-65 years in good health and CMV-seronegative. Each CDR3 is given with its conserved first and last residue. The D gene is left open where the match is weak. Where a row states a size, it is once, few, many or the class of an expanded clone; other rows omit it.

clone_size j_call v_call d_call cdr3_nt cdr3_aa
. TRBJ1-1 TRBV10-3 . TGTGCCATCAGCCTAGTTTCCCATGGGGCCCCCGAAGCTTTCTTT CAISLVSHGAPEAFF
. TRBJ1-1 TRBV5-1 TRBD1 TGCGCCAGCAGCCCAGTGGGACAGATGAACACTGAAGCTTTCTTT CASSPVGQMNTEAFF
. TRBJ2-3 TRBV19 TRBD1 TGTGCCAGTAGTCGACAGGGCCTGAGCACAGATACGCAGTATTTT CASSRQGLSTDTQYF
. TRBJ2-7 TRBV7-2 . TGTGCCAGCAGCTTACAAAGCATAACGTCCTCCGAGCAGTACTTC CASSLQSITSSEQYF
. TRBJ2-1 TRBV5-1 TRBD2 TGCGCCAGTACAGGACTAGCGGGAGTCAATGAGCAGTTCTTC CASTGLAGVNEQFF
. TRBJ1-1 TRBV5-1 TRBD1 TGCGCCAGCAGCTTGGATGGGACAGGGGAAGCTTTCTTT CASSLDGTGEAFF
. TRBJ2-7 TRBV29-1 . TGCAGCGTTGAGAAGGGGTCAACCTACGAGCAGTACTTC CSVEKGSTYEQYF
. TRBJ2-7 TRBV9 TRBD1 TGTGCCAGCAGCGTAGGGGACAGGGAGTCCGAGCAGTACTTC CASSVGDRESEQYF
. TRBJ2-7 TRBV6-6 . TGTGCCAGCAGTTACTCGGCAGGGCCCACCTACGAGCAGTACTTC CASSYSAGPTYEQYF
few TRBJ1-1 TRBV5-8 . TGTGCCAGCAGCTTGGGACTGAGGAACACTGAAGCTTTCTTT CASSLGLRNTEAFF
. TRBJ1-1 TRBV11-2 . TGTGCCAGCAGCTTACGACAGGAAGCTTTCTTT CASSLRQEAFF
few TRBJ2-7 TRBV5-1 TRBD2 TGCGCCAGCAGCTTGGAAGGAGCGGGGAGCGGGGAGCAGTACTTC CASSLEGAGSGEQYF
. TRBJ2-7 TRBV5-4 . TGTGCCAGCAGCTTGTTTGGGCAGTACGAGCAGTACTTC CASSLFGQYEQYF
. TRBJ1-5 TRBV5-8 . TGTGCCAGCAGCTTGGGAGACACCCGAATTAGCAATCAGCCCCAGCATTTT CASSLGDTRISNQPQHF
once TRBJ1-6 TRBV27 . TGTGCCAGCAGTTTATCACAGGGAAGAGGCCCACCCCTCCACTTT CASSLSQGRGPPLHF
. TRBJ1-4 TRBV28 TRBD1 TGTGCCAGCAGTTCCCCCTCGACAGGGTATATCCTAAAACTGTTTTTT CASSSPSTGYILKLFF
. TRBJ2-5 TRBV27 TRBD2 TGTGCCAGCAGTTTACAAATAGCGGGGGGTCTGCAGACCCAGTACTTC CASSLQIAGGLQTQYF
few TRBJ1-5 TRBV6-5 . TGTGCCAGCAGTTACTCGAGAGGGAATCAGCCCCAGCATTTT CASSYSRGNQPQHF
. TRBJ2-4 TRBV27 . TGTGCCAGCAGTTTTGGGCTAGGGGACATTCAGTACTTC CASSFGLGDIQYF
few TRBJ1-1 TRBV6-6 TRBD1 TGTGCCAGCAGTTACCTGGACAGGGTGAACACTGAAGCTTTCTTT CASSYLDRVNTEAFF
. TRBJ2-5 TRBV11-3 TRBD2 TGTGCCAGCAGCTTAGGACGGACTAGCGGGGGAGAGACCCAGTACTTC CASSLGRTSGGETQYF
once TRBJ2-3 TRBV10-3 . TGTGCCATCAGCGACAACACAGATACGCAGTATTTT CAISDNTDTQYF
once TRBJ1-2 TRBV5-6 . TGTGCCAGCACCCTTCTCACTACCCCTCCTGGCTACACCTTC CASTLLTTPPGYTF
. TRBJ1-2 TRBV6-6 TRBD1 TGTGCCAGCAGTCCATCAGGGGGACCTTATGGCTACACCTTC CASSPSGGPYGYTF
. TRBJ1-5 TRBV15 TRBD1 TGTGCCACCAGCATTGACAGGGGACTCTATAGCAATCAGCCCCAGCATTTT CATSIDRGLYSNQPQHF
few TRBJ1-2 TRBV9 TRBD1 TGTGCCAGCAGCGTGAAGCCGGGACAGGGAGTTGGCTACACCTTC CASSVKPGQGVGYTF
. TRBJ1-2 TRBV5-1 TRBD1 TGCGCCAGCAGCGCGGGACAGCAGGTGGCCTACACCTTC CASSAGQQVAYTF
once TRBJ1-4 TRBV6-5 TRBD1 TGTGCCAGCAGTTTAGGGACAGGGGGAAATGAAAAACTGTTTTTT CASSLGTGGNEKLFF
. TRBJ1-3 TRBV27 TRBD1 TGTGCCAGCAGTCCCGACAGGGCTGGAAACACCATATATTTT CASSPDRAGNTIYF
. TRBJ1-6 TRBV6-1 . TGTGCCAGTACGAGAGAGGCAGGGAGGAATTCACCCCTCCACTTT CASTREAGRNSPLHF
. TRBJ1-5 TRBV7-9 . TGTGCCAGCAGCCCCTTCGAGGGCAGCAATCAGCCCCAGCATTTT CASSPFEGSNQPQHF
few TRBJ2-3 TRBV7-2 . TGTGCCAGCAGCTTATGGGTCCCGGGGCAGTATTTT CASSLWVPGQYF
. TRBJ2-3 TRBV5-1 TRBD1 TGCGCCAGCAGCAAGGACAGGGGAAACGCAGATACGCAGTATTTT CASSKDRGNADTQYF
. TRBJ2-7 TRBV6-1 . TGTGCCAGCACCGAACGGGTCTCCTACGAGCAGTACTTC CASTERVSYEQYF
once TRBJ2-7 TRBV28 TRBD1 TGTGCCAGCAGGCTGACAGGGGGGAACGAGCAGTACTTC CASRLTGGNEQYF
. TRBJ1-4 TRBV9 . TGTGCCAGCAGCCACCGCAGTTCCGTAACTAATGAAAAACTGTTTTTT CASSHRSSVTNEKLFF
few TRBJ2-7 TRBV28 . TGTGCCAGCAGGTTCTACTACGAGCAGTACTTC CASRFYYEQYF
. TRBJ2-2 TRBV4-3 TRBD2 TGCGCCAGCAGCCAAGAATTGCGCGGGGGGCCCACCGGGGAGCTGTTTTTT CASSQELRGGPTGELFF
. TRBJ1-2 TRBV2 . TGTGCCACCGGGAACAAAGGGAGGATAGTTGGCTACACCTTC CATGNKGRIVGYTF
. TRBJ2-3 TRBV27 TRBD2 TGTGCCAGCAGTGGGGCTAGCGGTACAGATACGCAGTATTTT CASSGASGTDTQYF
. TRBJ1-3 TRBV7-6 TRBD1 TGTGCCAGCAGTCTGGATACAGGGGGAGACACCATATATTTT CASSLDTGGDTIYF
. TRBJ2-7 TRBV5-6 . TGTGCCAGCAGCTTGGTAACGGGGAGGGAGCAGTACTTC CASSLVTGREQYF